The clone carrying this T cell receptor beta chain has just a few counts. Its matching antigen is unknown. After removal of 8 bases from V and 9 bases from J, the junction contained 10 bases not matched to a gene. Germline V lookup: CDR1 MNHEY, CDR2 SVGAGI. The CDR3 runs to 14 residues. This record belongs to a study of PD-1 blockade in classical Hodgkin lymphoma. Sequencing was performed with immunoSEQ multiplex PCR; in TCRdb, only in-frame clones are kept and a portion is missing. The profile shows 35,000 to 40,000 clones, 85% to 90% of them singletons. The study, taken as a whole, reports: Newly diagnosed patients reportedly had lower baseline TCR diversity than healthy donors.

There was relapse after autologous stem cell transplantation in every patient, and there was variation in brentuximab vedotin exposure. This receptor was taken from a human donor with classical Hodgkin lymphoma. Specimen: peripheral blood mononuclear cells (PBMCs), collected before the second cycle of nivolumab. The genes are TRBV6-5 and TRBJ2-1, with 10 bases fitting TRBD1. CDR3 sequence: CASAGDRGVSEQFF. CDR3 DNA sequence: TGTGCCAGCGCGGGGGACAGGGGTGTGAGTGAGCAGTTCTTC.